Each of the 30 T cell receptor beta chains below was sequenced from the same sample in a study of metastatic and nonmetastatic thyroid tumors. TCRdb reanalyzed the PCR reads with MiXCR. This sample has some 60,000 clones; just under 30% occur once, and the top ten carry more than 15%. Every patient underwent thyroid surgery untreated. The sample taken for sequencing was blood. These TCRs come from a female donor with papillary thyroid cancer or a benign thyroid nodule (not recorded which). Some clones in this sample may be carry-over from other donors' samples.

This chain joins TRBV9 and TRBJ1-6; D gene ambiguous. Looked up from germline, CDR1 is SGDLS and CDR2 is YYNGEE. The length of the CDR3 is 12 residues. V was trimmed by 3 bases and J by 7 bases, leaving 5 bases between them. This chain's CDR3 is CASSASNSPLHF. The CDR3 region has the DNA TGTGCCAGCAGCGCGTCCAATTCACCCCTCCACTTT.

The table lists this clone with a few counts. The chain links TRBV30 to TRBJ2-6, with D possibly being TRBD1 or TRBD2 (5 bases each). The CDR3 runs 14 residues. Germline CDR1 and CDR2: GTSNPN and SVGIG (reference sequence). The V gene lost 8 bases and the J gene lost 2 bases, with 13 bases spanning the gap. CDR3 coding DNA: TGTGCCGGGGACCCCGGGGCTGGGGCCAACGTCCTGACTTTC. It codes for CAGDPGAGANVLTF.

The gene calls are TRBV28 and TRBJ2-7, with D unresolved. The CDR3 is 12 amino acids. Germline CDR1 reads MDHEN; CDR2 reads SYDVKM. Trimming cost V 4 bases and J 4 bases, with 8 bases left between them. The CDR3 coding sequence is TGTGCCAGCAGTTCTGGGTTTTACGAGCAGTACTTC. Translation gives CASSSGFYEQYF.

V and J are TRBV7-9 and TRBJ1-1, with 7 bases aligning to TRBD1. V lost 5 bases and J lost 9; bases outside the gene matches: 3. Germline V CDR1 and CDR2: SEHNR, FQNEAQ (reference sequence). There are 11 residues in the CDR3. The chain's CDR3 is CASSPGQKAFF. CDR3 DNA: TGTGCCAGCAGCCCGGGACAGAAAGCTTTCTTT.

The chain uses TRBV12-3 or TRBV12-4 and TRBJ2-2, with D unresolved. The CDR3 has 15 amino acids. Trimming took 2 bases from V and 6 from J, leaving 13 bases between them. The CDR3 nucleotides read TGTGCCAGCAGTTTAATCCCGGCTAGTCCCGGGGAGCTGTTTTTT. Its translation is CASSLIPASPGELFF.

The chain is built from TRBV28 and TRBJ2-3; 8 bases match TRBD2. V gave up 10 bases and J gave up 6 bases; unmatched junction bases: 6. The CDR3 sequence is 12 residues long. Germline V gives CDR1 MDHEN, CDR2 SYDVKM. The CDR3 protein is CATTTSADTQYF. DNA of the CDR3: TGTGCCACTACGACTAGCGCGGATACGCAGTATTTT.

This clone occurred many times. V usage is TRBV20-1 and J usage is TRBJ2-7; 11 bases align to TRBD2. With V trimmed by 0 bases and J by 6 bases, 7 bases remained unmatched. Germline V gene sequence: CDR1 DFQATT, CDR2 SNEGSKA (reference sequence). The CDR3 is 15 residues long. The CDR3 spells CSARDLTSGRGEQYF. For the CDR3, the DNA is TGCAGTGCTAGAGATCTCACTAGCGGGAGAGGCGAGCAGTACTTC.

The chain combines TRBV19 with TRBJ2-7; 7 bases align to TRBD1. The V and J ends lost 6 bases and 2 bases, in that order; junction bases with no gene match: 7. The CDR3 is 14 residues long. Germline CDR1 is LNHDA and CDR2 is SQIVND (reference sequence). The CDR3 coding sequence is TGTGCCAGTAGCATGGACAGGTGGACCTACGAGCAGTACTTC. Protein product: CASSMDRWTYEQYF.

This clone was seen ten or more times. The CDR3 region has the DNA TGTGCCAGCAGCTTAGTTTCCGTGAACACTGAAGCTTTCTTT. Translated: CASSLVSVNTEAFF. The chain is built from TRBV7-2 and TRBJ1-1; D is ambiguous. CDR1 SGHTA and CDR2 FQGNSA come from the germline V gene. The CDR3 has 14 amino acids. Trimming pared 1 base from V and 0 bases from J, leaving 6 bases between.

The chain recombines TRBV5-5 with TRBJ2-3; weak D call: TRBD2 (6 bases). CDR3 size: 14 residues. Germline values: CDR1 SGHKS, CDR2 YYEKEE (reference sequence). V was trimmed by 6 bases and J by 1 base, leaving 12 bases between them. CDR3 in amino acids: CASIRGGGTDTQYF. The CDR3 bases are TGTGCCAGCATCCGAGGCGGGGGCACAGATACGCAGTATTTT.

The rearrangement joins TRBV6-1 to TRBJ2-3, with 7 bases lining up with TRBD1. The CDR3 totals 15 residues. Germline-derived CDR1 and CDR2 are MNHNS and SASEGT. Germline trimming cut 1 base from V and 6 bases from J; bases unmatched to any gene: 7. As DNA, the CDR3 is TGTGCCAGCAGTGAAGAGGTAAAGGGGGCCGATACGCAGTATTTT. Residues: CASSEEVKGADTQYF.

This clone was seen ten or more times. The gene calls are TRBV20-1 and TRBJ1-4; 7 positions agree with TRBD1. The V segment lost 4 bases and the J segment 7 bases; nucleotides outside the gene matches: 9. There are 14 residues in the CDR3. The V gene's germline CDR1 is DFQATT and CDR2 SNEGSKA (reference sequence). The CDR3 DNA reads TGCAGTGCTAACGACGACAGGGTGGGTGAAAAACTGTTTTTT. Translated: CSANDDRVGEKLFF.

This clone was observed many times. This rearrangement joins TRBV6-1 to TRBJ2-5; D assignment may be TRBD1 or TRBD2 (5 bases each). The V and J ends lost 6 bases and 2 bases respectively, with 16 bases between them. Looked up from germline, CDR1 is MNHNS and CDR2 is SASEGT. This CDR3 has 15 amino acids. CDR3 region: CASRKSGRPQETQYF. CDR3 DNA: TGTGCCAGCAGAAAATCGGGACGACCTCAAGAGACCCAGTACTTC.

The chain carries TRBV3-1 and TRBJ2-5; D uncertain. V was shortened by 0 bases and J by 2 bases, with 13 bases between the two germline ends. CDR1 and CDR2 from the germline V gene are LGHDT and YNNKEL (reference sequence). The CDR3 spans 16 residues. CDR3 coding DNA: TGTGCCAGCAGCCAAGATGGCTTGCAGACGCAAGAGACCCAGTACTTC. Amino acids: CASSQDGLQTQETQYF.

The rearrangement links TRBV7-3 to TRBJ2-1, with 10 bases matching TRBD2. V lost 4 bases, J lost 7 bases, and 7 bases stayed unmatched. The V gene's germline CDR1 is SGHTA and CDR2 FQGTGA. This CDR3 contains 15 residues. The CDR3 coding sequence is TGTGCCAGCAGCTCCGGGACTAGCGATTTAAATGAGCAGTTCTTC. Translation: CASSSGTSDLNEQFF.

This clone has a count of ten or more. The chain has TRBV18 and TRBJ2-3; no clear D gene. The ends were cut back, 1 base at V and 1 base at J, with 3 bases in the middle. The CDR3 is made up of 13 amino acids. The germline gives CDR1 KGHSH, CDR2 LQKENI. The CDR3, as DNA: TGTGCCAGCTCACCACGGCGCACAGATACGCAGTATTTT. This translates into CASSPRRTDTQYF.

This clone has ten or more counts. The chain recombines TRBV28 with TRBJ1-6, with 8 nucleotides matching TRBD1. CDR3 length equals 14 residues. The V gene's germline CDR1 is MDHEN and CDR2 SYDVKM. V shed 6 bases, J shed 10 bases, and the junction held 8 bases outside the gene matches. The CDR3 loop reads CASRSGGSRSPLHF. The CDR3 DNA follows: TGTGCCAGCAGATCAGGGGGCAGTCGGTCACCCCTCCACTTT.

This clone was seen many times. The chain links TRBV5-4 to TRBJ2-1; 10 bases are shared with TRBD2. The CDR3 contains 15 residues. Per germline, CDR1 SGHNT and CDR2 YYREEE (reference sequence). V was clipped by 0 bases and J by 9 bases; unmatched bases: 6. In DNA, the CDR3 is TGTGCCAGCAGCTTGGCTAGCGGGAGCGTCAGTGAGCAGTTCTTC. It encodes CASSLASGSVSEQFF. The full variable domain, rest sourced from reference TRBV5-4 and TRBJ2-1, is ETGVTQSPTHLIKTRGQQVTLRCSSQSGHNTVSWYQQALGQGPQFIFQYYREEENGRGNFPPRFSGLQFPNYSSELNVNALELDDSALYLCASSLASGSVSEQFFGPGTRLTVL.

The sample holds a few counts of this clone. The CDR3 loop is CASSLADTQYF. The CDR3 nucleotides read TGTGCCAGCAGCTTAGCAGATACGCAGTATTTT. The chain couples TRBV7-8 to TRBJ2-3; no clear D. There are 11 residues in the CDR3. Trimming pared 0 bases from V and 5 bases from J, leaving 0 bases between. The V gene's germline CDR1 is SGHVS and CDR2 FQNEAQ. The whole variable domain, filled in from reference TRBV7-8 and TRBJ2-3, reads GAGVSQSPRYKVAKRGQDVALRCDPISGHVSLFWYQQALGQGPEFLTYFQNEAQLDKSGLPSDRFFAERPEGSVSTLKIQRTQQEDSAVYLCASSLADTQYFGPGTRLTVL.

This chain uses TRBV6-1 with TRBJ2-3; weak D call: TRBD1 (6 bases). Per the germline V gene, CDR1 is MNHNS and CDR2 is SASEGT. There are 13 residues in the CDR3. Between the trimmed V and J ends, which lost 2 bases and 8 bases, there was a span of 11 bases. As DNA, the CDR3 is TGTGCCAGCAGTGAAAATACAGGGACTACGCAGTATTTT. Translation: CASSENTGTTQYF.

The CDR3 bases are TGTGCCAGCAGCTTGGGACAGAACACTGAAGCTTTCTTT. Encoded protein: CASSLGQNTEAFF. This chain joins TRBV12-3 or TRBV12-4 and TRBJ1-1; possible D gene TRBD1, 6 bases. The ends were cut back, 6 bases at V and 1 base at J, with 9 bases in the middle. This CDR3 region has 13 residues.

The chain employs TRBV6-2 or TRBV6-3 and TRBJ1-1; D uncertain. In germline, CDR1 is MNHEY, CDR2 SVGEGT. This CDR3 region has 13 residues. V lost 0 bases to trimming and J lost 5 bases, with 7 bases between them. CDR3: CASSYSWGTEAFF. CDR3 nucleotides: TGTGCCAGCAGTTACTCGTGGGGTACTGAAGCTTTCTTT.

This clone was counted a few times. The chain recombines TRBV6-5 with TRBJ2-3; D is unresolved. CDR1 is MNHEY and CDR2 is SVGAGI in the germline V gene. Trimming removed 0 bases from V and 1 base from J, with 8 bases in between. The CDR3 contains 15 residues. CDR3 in DNA: TGTGCCAGCAGTTACTCCATGTCCGGCACAGATACGCAGTATTTT. This codes for CASSYSMSGTDTQYF.

The chain uses TRBV6-5 and TRBJ2-1; the match to TRBD2 covers 9 bases. Germline CDR1 and CDR2: MNHEY and SVGAGI. The CDR3 totals 17 residues. V was pared by 5 bases and J by 0 bases, with 8 bases of the junction left unmatched. The CDR3 reads CASSHGLAISSYNEQFF. The CDR3 DNA follows: TGTGCCAGCAGTCACGGACTAGCGATCAGCTCCTACAATGAGCAGTTCTTC.

In its sample, this clone was seen many times. The rearrangement uses TRBV7-2 and TRBJ1-2, with D maybe TRBD1 (5 bases). The germline V gene encodes CDR1 SGHTA and CDR2 FQGNSA. Trimming cost V 1 base and J 4 bases, with 10 bases left between them. CDR3 length: 14 amino acids. The CDR3 DNA reads as TGTGCCAGCAGCTTAGGGGGCAGTTCCTATGGCTACACCTTC. It codes for CASSLGGSSYGYTF.

The V gene is TRBV20-1, the J gene TRBJ1-3; no definite D call. The ends were cut back, 5 bases at V and 0 bases at J, with 11 bases in the middle. Germline loops: CDR1 DFQATT, CDR2 SNEGSKA (reference sequence). The CDR3 covers 14 residues. The CDR3 is CSAHRRGSGNTIYF. The CDR3 nucleotides read TGCAGTGCTCACCGTCGTGGCTCTGGAAACACCATATATTTT.

The chain is built from TRBV19 and TRBJ2-7; 10 bases are shared with TRBD1. After removal of 3 bases from V and 4 bases from J, the junction contained 6 bases not matched to a gene. The CDR3 contains 15 residues. Per germline, CDR1 LNHDA and CDR2 SQIVND (reference sequence). CDR3 sequence: CASSIGQGEAYEQYF. The CDR3 region has the DNA TGTGCCAGTAGTATCGGACAGGGGGAGGCGTACGAGCAGTACTTC.

In this sample, this clone turned up a few times. This rearrangement joins TRBV27 to TRBJ2-1; D may be TRBD2 (6 bases). The V end lost 4 bases, the J end lost 5 bases, and 18 bases lay between the germline ends. The germline V gene has CDR1 MNHEY and CDR2 SMNVEV (reference sequence). This CDR3 is 16 amino acids long. The CDR3 is CASSWSTRDWNNEQFF. CDR3 DNA sequence: TGTGCCAGCAGTTGGAGCACACGGGACTGGAACAATGAGCAGTTCTTC.

This rearrangement joins TRBV6-5 to TRBJ2-1; possibly TRBD1 for D (7 bases). Germline V gene sequence: CDR1 MNHEY, CDR2 SVGAGI. The CDR3 runs 15 residues. Between the trimmed V and J ends, which lost 2 bases and 4 bases, there was a span of 12 bases. The CDR3 nucleotides are TGTGCCAGCAGTTACGACAGGGACTCGTACAATGAGCAGTTCTTC. Protein sequence: CASSYDRDSYNEQFF.

This clone was recorded once. The V call is TRBV11-2, the J call TRBJ1-2; the D is unclear. The CDR3 is 16 residues long. Deletions cut 4 bases from V and 2 bases from J, with 17 bases between. The V gene's germline CDR1 is SGHAT and CDR2 FQNNGV. The DNA for the CDR3 is TGTGCCAGCAGCTCAAGTATCGGGCGATCGAACTATGGCTACACCTTC. Encoded protein: CASSSSIGRSNYGYTF.